This T cell receptor beta chain was obtained from a study of OX40 agonist ivuxolimab in advanced cancers. Sequencing used immunoSEQ multiplex PCR; TCRdb keeps in-frame clones, though not all of them. The data contain roughly 23,000 clones, 65% to 85% of them singletons. This CDR3 spans 15 amino acids. The V end lost 4 bases, the J end lost 1 base, and 14 bases lay between the germline ends. Germline CDR1 reads SGDLS; CDR2 reads YYNGEE. The rearrangement uses TRBV9 and TRBJ1-1; D is possibly TRBD1 (6 bases). This sequence was found in an adult with an advanced solid tumor such as melanoma, head and neck, liver or kidney cancer. The sequences come from CD4+ or CD8+ T cells sorted from blood, collected in a trial of the OX40 agonist ivuxolimab. CDR3 DNA sequence: TGTGCCAGCAGCCCTAGGGGGGCGGCGAACACTGAAGCTTTCTTT. Protein sequence: CASSPRGAANTEAFF.